This T cell receptor (beta chain) was captured in a study of blood T cell repertoires in COVID-19. J lost 0 bases, V lost 4 bases, and 9 bases had no gene match. Looked up from germline, CDR1 is LGHDT and CDR2 is YNNKEL (reference sequence). The CDR3 spans 18 residues. Only in-frame clones appear in the TCRdb table, and some are missing; sequencing was by immunoSEQ multiplex PCR. The sample consists of 9,500 to 11,000 clones, roughly 86% of them appearing once. The clonotype comes from a man between 50 and 59 years old with active COVID-19. Sequencing used peripheral blood. The chain is built from TRBV3-1 (or the pseudogene TRBV3-2) and TRBJ2-7, with TRBD2 matching 13 bases. CDR3 protein: CASSLVGLAGRPSYEQYF. The CDR3 bases are TGTGCCAGCAGCCTGGTGGGACTAGCGGGGCGCCCCTCCTACGAGCAGTACTTC.